This T cell receptor beta chain was found in a study of shared clonotypes between healthy human individuals. Measured with immunoSEQ multiplex PCR; TCRdb has only the in-frame clones, and not every one. Found here are around 510,000 clones, approximately 95% of them singletons; the top ten hold 0.05% to 0.08%. This CDR3 contains 11 residues. Germline assignment: CDR1 MDHEN and CDR2 SYDVKM. Notes on this clone: One junction end does not reproduce the germline sequence, and a read error may be involved.

Sample: naive CD4+ T cells sorted from blood. Subset specified: CD45RA+ positively selected. The clonotype comes from a woman aged 25 to 39 in good health. The rearrangement uses TRBV28 and TRBJ2-1; D is ambiguous. CDR3 bases: TGTGCCAGCCGTTTTACTGGTGAGCAGTTCTTC. This translates into CASRFTGEQFF. Supplemented by reference TRBV28 and TRBJ2-1, the full variable domain reads DVKVTQSSRYLVKRTGEKVFLECVQDMDHENMFWYRQDPGLGLRLIYFSYDVKMKEKGDIPEGYSVSREKKERFSLILESASTNQTSMYLCASRFTGEQFFGPGTRLTVL.